One and the same sample provided the 21 T cell receptor beta chains below, sequenced in a study of T cell changes during pregnancy in multiple sclerosis. TCRdb's table, derived via immunoSEQ multiplex PCR, lists solely in-frame clones and lacks some. Among more than 50,000 clones, more than 90% were seen once, and the ten largest hold 0.95% to 1.5%. Sequenced material: peripheral blood, taken after pregnancy. The receptors here all came from a female donor in good health, enrolled as a control in a pregnancy study.

V usage is TRBV18 and J usage is TRBJ2-7, with TRBD1 matching 7 bases. The germline V gene encodes CDR1 KGHSH and CDR2 LQKENI. J gave up 2 bases and V 2 bases, and 3 bases lay outside the gene matches. The CDR3 has 14 residues. This CDR3 is CASSPKGTAYEQYF. CDR3 DNA sequence: TGTGCCAGCTCACCAAAAGGGACAGCCTACGAGCAGTACTTC.

V is TRBV7-9 and J is TRBJ2-2; weak D call: TRBD2 (5 bases). Trimming removed 4 bases from V and 1 base from J, with 10 bases in between. The CDR3 totals 15 residues. The germline CDR1 and CDR2 sequences are SEHNR and FQNEAQ (reference sequence). The CDR3: CASSSGKGNTGELFF. The CDR3 nucleotides are TGTGCCAGCAGCTCGGGAAAAGGGAACACCGGGGAGCTGTTTTTT.

The genes are TRBV4-1 and TRBJ1-5; tentative D call: TRBD1 (6 bases). V was clipped by 5 bases and J by 2 bases, with 16 bases between them. Germline CDR1 MGHRA, CDR2 YSYEKL. The CDR3 has 16 residues. The CDR3 DNA sequence: TGCGCCAGCAGCTACGGGCGGGGGGCTGGCAATCAGCCCCAGCATTTT. Protein: CASSYGRGAGNQPQHF.

V gene TRBV7-9 combines with J gene TRBJ2-1; 7 bases fit TRBD2. This CDR3 has 15 amino acids. Looked up from germline, CDR1 is SEHNR and CDR2 is FQNEAQ (reference sequence). With V trimmed by 5 bases and J by 7 bases, 11 bases remained unmatched. The CDR3 reads CASSPRQRGTNEQFF. The CDR3 nucleotides read TGTGCCAGCAGCCCCCGGCAGCGGGGAACTAATGAGCAGTTCTTC. Full variable domain (missing parts from reference TRBV7-9 and TRBJ2-1): DTGVSQNPRHKITKRGQNVTFRCDPISEHNRLYWYRQTLGQGPEFLTYFQNEAQLEKSRLLSDRFSAERPKGSFSTLEIQRTEQGDSAMYLCASSPRQRGTNEQFFGPGTRLTVL.

The J gene is TRBJ2-1, the V gene TRBV7-6; no clear D. CDR3 size: 16 residues. Trimming removed 1 base from V and 0 bases from J, with 10 bases in between. Germline V gives CDR1 SGHVS, CDR2 FNYEAQ. The DNA for the CDR3 is TGTGCCAGCAGCTTAGTGCCGAAGCCCTCCTACAATGAGCAGTTCTTC. Protein product: CASSLVPKPSYNEQFF.

The chain links TRBV6-1 to TRBJ1-4; D gene uncertain. CDR1 is MNHNS, CDR2 SASEGT, per germline. Trimming took off 4 bases at V and 4 bases at J, with 13 bases between the two ends. The CDR3 runs to 15 residues. CDR3 in amino acids: CASSARGDLNEKLFF. The CDR3 DNA reads as TGTGCCAGCAGTGCTAGAGGAGACCTTAATGAAAAACTGTTTTTT.

The chain uses TRBV27 and TRBJ2-7; no clear D. Germline lookup yields CDR1 MNHEY and CDR2 SMNVEV (reference sequence). The CDR3 is made up of 13 amino acids. With 5 bases removed from V and 5 bases from J, the gap between germline ends came to 13 bases. CDR3 in DNA: TGTGCCAGCAGTAATGTCAGTTTGGACGAGCAGTACTTC. This translates into CASSNVSLDEQYF.

The chain joins TRBV19 to TRBJ1-2; 7 bases match TRBD1. Trimming took 7 bases from V and 2 from J; bases not matched to a gene: 7. The CDR3 runs to 14 residues. CDR1 is LNHDA, CDR2 SQIVND, per germline (reference sequence). CDR3 nucleotide sequence: TGTGCCAGTATCTCTCCGGGACAGAACTATGGCTACACCTTC. It is translated as CASISPGQNYGYTF.

The V gene is TRBV28, the J gene TRBJ2-3; TRBD2 matches 7 bases. The CDR3 spans 15 residues. V lost 2 bases and J lost 1; bases outside the gene matches: 3. Germline V gene sequence: CDR1 MDHEN, CDR2 SYDVKM. The CDR3, as DNA: TGTGCCAGCAGTTTAGCGGGAGAAGGCACAGATACGCAGTATTTT. Translated, it gives CASSLAGEGTDTQYF.

The rearrangement joins TRBV10-3 to TRBJ2-5; D may be TRBD1 (5 bases). The ends were cut back, 4 bases at V and 2 bases at J, with 8 bases in the middle. Germline V lookup: CDR1 ENHRY, CDR2 SYGVKD. The CDR3 spans 13 residues. CDR3 sequence: CAISGQTQETQYF. The CDR3 DNA sequence: TGTGCCATCAGTGGACAGACGCAAGAGACCCAGTACTTC.

The J gene is TRBJ2-4, the V gene TRBV6-5; tentative D call: TRBD1 (6 bases). Germline CDR1 and CDR2: MNHEY and SVGAGI. Deletions cut 2 bases from V and 6 bases from J, with 17 bases between. CDR3 length: 16 amino acids. The CDR3 bases are TGTGCCAGCAGTTACGAGGGCACGAGGGGGAGAAACATTCAGTACTTC. It is translated as CASSYEGTRGRNIQYF.

The chain combines TRBV7-2 with TRBJ1-2; tentatively, D is TRBD1 (5 bases). Germline values: CDR1 SGHTA, CDR2 FQGNSA. The V end lost 1 base, the J end lost 8 bases, and 17 bases lay between the germline ends. This CDR3 is built from 15 residues. CDR3 sequence: CASSLVRGEGYGYTF. Here the CDR3 DNA reads TGTGCCAGCAGCTTAGTCCGGGGGGAGGGTTACGGCTACACCTTC. The full variable domain, rest sourced from reference TRBV7-2 and TRBJ1-2, is GAGVSQSPSNKVTEKGKDVELRCDPISGHTALYWYRQSLGQGLEFLIYFQGNSAPDKSGLPSDRFSAERTGGSVSTLTIQRTQQEDSAVYLCASSLVRGEGYGYTFGSGTRLTVV.

This sequence joins TRBV4-3 and TRBJ1-2, with TRBD1 identical over 7 bases. J was trimmed by 3 bases and V by 4 bases; bases with no gene match: 8. Looked up from germline, CDR1 is LGHNA and CDR2 is YSLEER. The CDR3 totals 15 residues. The DNA of the CDR3 is TGCGCCAGCAGCCCCGGATACAGGGGAGACTATGGCTACACCTTC. It yields the protein CASSPGYRGDYGYTF.

The V call is TRBV29-1, the J call TRBJ1-4; 8 nucleotides line up with TRBD1. The CDR3 loop spans 13 amino acids. The V gene's germline CDR1 is SQVTM and CDR2 ANQGSEA. V shed 5 bases and J 7 bases; nucleotides not matched to a gene: 6. The CDR3 sequence: CSVLTGESEKLFF. The CDR3 nucleotides are TGCAGCGTTCTGACAGGGGAAAGTGAAAAACTGTTTTTT.

V and J are TRBV2 and TRBJ1-5; unclear D gene. CDR1 and CDR2 from the germline V gene are SNHLY and FYNNEI. V gave up 3 bases and J gave up 0 bases, with 15 bases separating them. The CDR3 consists of 17 residues. The CDR3 is CASSERRNFPSNQPQHF. In nucleotides, the CDR3 is TGTGCCAGCAGTGAGAGGAGAAATTTCCCTAGCAATCAGCCCCAGCATTTT.

CDR3 sequence: CASSLRSGGPLPGNTIYF. DNA for the CDR3: TGCGCCAGCAGCTTGAGATCAGGGGGGCCTTTACCTGGAAACACCATATATTTT. This chain links TRBV5-1 with TRBJ1-3, with 7 bases fitting TRBD1. Per germline, CDR1 SGHRS and CDR2 YFSETQ. The CDR3 has 18 residues. V trimming: 1 base; J trimming: 2 bases; junction bases outside the gene matches: 12.

The chain recombines TRBV10-3 with TRBJ2-7; D not certain. The CDR3 is 13 amino acids. Trimming removed 3 bases from V and 3 bases from J, with 9 bases in between. CDR1 and CDR2 (germline): ENHRY, SYGVKD. The DNA for the CDR3 is TGTGCCATCAGTGACCAGGTTCACTACGAGCAGTACTTC. Translated: CAISDQVHYEQYF.

This chain connects TRBV18 to TRBJ2-7; TRBD2 matches 14 bases. V lost 4 bases, J lost 0 bases, and 2 bases stayed unmatched. The CDR3 runs to 16 residues. Germline V gene lookup returns CDR1 KGHSH and CDR2 LQKENI. The CDR3 region has the DNA TGTGCCAGCTCACTGGGACTAGCGGGAGCCTCCTACGAGCAGTACTTC. Protein sequence: CASSLGLAGASYEQYF.

The chain couples TRBV27 to TRBJ1-5; D is ambiguous. Germline-derived CDR1 and CDR2 are MNHEY and SMNVEV (reference sequence). V lost 8 bases and J lost 3, with 14 bases in between. The CDR3 extends over 14 amino acids. The CDR3 reads CASAARVHNQPQHF. In nucleotides, the CDR3 is TGTGCCAGCGCAGCGAGGGTCCACAATCAGCCCCAGCATTTT.

The chain carries TRBV19 and TRBJ1-4, with a weak D call TRBD1 (5 bases). Trimming removed 1 base at V and 10 bases at J, with 13 bases between. The CDR3 runs 14 residues. Germline V gene sequence: CDR1 LNHDA, CDR2 SQIVND (reference sequence). The CDR3 is CASSIAREERKLFF. CDR3 in DNA: TGTGCCAGTAGTATAGCCAGGGAAGAGCGAAAACTGTTTTTT.

The chain has TRBV6-5 and TRBJ1-1, with TRBD1 identical over 7 bases. The CDR3 runs 16 residues. V trimming: 4 bases; J trimming: 0 bases; junction bases outside the gene matches: 8. The V gene's germline CDR1 is MNHEY and CDR2 SVGAGI. The CDR3 DNA reads as TGTGCCAGCAGTTTCAACAGGGGAAGTCTGAACACTGAAGCTTTCTTT. This encodes CASSFNRGSLNTEAFF.